Presented here are 19 T cell receptor beta chains from one specimen sequenced in a study of spatial heterogeneity in lung cancer. Noted time point: blood at routine non-recurrence follow-up after resection. TCRdb reanalysed the 5' RACE reads using MiXCR and keeps one entry per CDR3 protein. This table has about 120,000 distinct CDR3 sequences, 10% to 12% appearing once. Source: PBMCs, taken at follow-up. These receptor sequences come from a female donor with early-stage non-small cell lung cancer.

This clonotype was counted ten times or more. The V and J genes are TRBV28 and TRBJ1-2; a weak D match, TRBD1 (5 bases). CDR1 and CDR2 from the germline V gene are MDHEN and SYDVKM. V gave up 3 bases and J gave up 4 bases, with 9 bases separating them. CDR3 size: 13 residues. The CDR3 is CASSLTDTYGYTF. The CDR3 DNA is TGTGCCAGCAGTTTGACAGACACCTATGGCTACACCTTC.

There are a few counts of this clonotype. This chain uses TRBV20-1 with TRBJ2-3; 9 positions agree with TRBD1. Trimming at V came to 4 bases and at J to 7 bases, leaving 6 bases not matched to a gene. The length of the CDR3 is 13 residues. Germline CDR1 and CDR2: DFQATT and SNEGSKA (reference sequence). DNA of the CDR3: TGCAGTGCTACGTGGACAGGGGTGAATACGCAGTATTTT. The encoded protein is CSATWTGVNTQYF.

This clonotype has a count of ten or more. This chain connects TRBV20-1 to TRBJ2-4; D is perhaps TRBD2 (5 bases). There are 18 residues in the CDR3. V lost 6 bases, J lost 0 bases, and 24 bases lay in between. The germline gives CDR1 DFQATT, CDR2 SNEGSKA (reference sequence). CDR3 residues: CSASELRVRDLAKNIQYF. In DNA, the CDR3 is TGCAGTGCGTCCGAACTTCGTGTGAGGGATCTAGCCAAAAACATTCAGTACTTC.

The genes are TRBV12-3 or TRBV12-4 and TRBJ2-2; TRBD2 matches 7 bases. The ends lost 5 bases at V and 7 bases at J; junction bases unmatched: 1. The CDR3 runs to 12 residues. The CDR3 DNA sequence: TGTGCCAGCAGTCGGGACTACGGGGAGCTGTTTTTT. Amino acids: CASSRDYGELFF.

This clonotype occurred many times. This chain joins TRBV14 and TRBJ2-7; D gene uncertain. Germline V gene lookup returns CDR1 SGHDN and CDR2 FVKESK. The CDR3 consists of 14 residues. Trimming stripped 3 bases from V and 2 bases from J, with 11 bases between. CDR3 protein: CASSQAQVTYEQYF. In nucleotides, the CDR3 is TGTGCCAGCAGCCAGGCTCAGGTGACCTACGAGCAGTACTTC.

This rearrangement joins TRBV7-9 to TRBJ2-1; 12 bases are a match to TRBD2. The CDR3 has 15 amino acids. Germline V gene sequence: CDR1 SEHNR, CDR2 FQNEAQ (reference sequence). The trim removed 4 bases at V and 5 bases at J, leaving 3 bases unmatched. CDR3 residues: CASSWTSGINNEQFF. Here the CDR3 DNA reads TGTGCCAGCAGCTGGACTAGCGGGATTAACAATGAGCAGTTCTTC. Full variable domain (missing parts from reference TRBV7-9 and TRBJ2-1): DTGVSQNPRHKITKRGQNVTFRCDPISEHNRLYWYRQTLGQGPEFLTYFQNEAQLEKSRLLSDRFSAERPKGSFSTLEIQRTEQGDSAMYLCASSWTSGINNEQFFGPGTRLTVL.

This clonotype has just a few counts. This rearrangement joins TRBV20-1 to TRBJ1-6; tentative D call: TRBD1 (5 bases). Germline V gene lookup returns CDR1 DFQATT and CDR2 SNEGSKA (reference sequence). CDR3 length: 16 residues. The V gene lost 1 base and the J gene lost 5 bases, with 15 bases spanning the gap. The CDR3 bases are TGCAGTGCTAGAGCTGGCAGGGTGCTTAATAATTCACCCCTCCACTTT. Protein sequence: CSARAGRVLNNSPLHF.

The V and J genes are TRBV11-3 and TRBJ2-2; D gene ambiguous. Trimming shortened V by 4 bases and J by 4 bases, and 10 bases separated the two germline ends. The CDR3 has 14 amino acids. CDR1 and CDR2 from the germline V gene are SGHNT and YENEEA. This CDR3 reads CASSSRPSTGELFF. Written as DNA, the CDR3 is TGTGCCAGCAGCTCCCGTCCGAGCACCGGGGAGCTGTTTTTT.

This clonotype was seen a few times. The CDR3 DNA reads as TGTGCCAGCAGTTTATGGGGCGGGAGTTCGTCCTACGAGCAGTACTTC. Amino acid sequence: CASSLWGGSSSYEQYF. This chain uses TRBV27 with TRBJ2-7, with 7 nucleotides matching TRBD2. This CDR3 comprises 16 residues. The V and J ends lost 1 base and 1 base, in that order; junction bases with no gene match: 7. CDR1 is MNHEY and CDR2 is SMNVEV in the germline V gene (reference sequence).

V gene TRBV15 combines with J gene TRBJ2-1, with a weak D call TRBD1 (6 bases). CDR1 and CDR2 (germline): LNHNV, YYDKDF (reference sequence). The V end was cut by 1 base, the J end by 6 bases, with 16 bases between. This CDR3 contains 16 residues. Here the CDR3 reads CATSRGPGHKGNEQFF. CDR3 nucleotide sequence: TGTGCCACCAGCAGAGGACCGGGACATAAGGGCAATGAGCAGTTCTTC.

This clonotype was detected only a few times. The rearrangement links TRBV12-3 or TRBV12-4 to TRBJ2-3; D is unclear. This CDR3 has 13 amino acids. V was cut by 3 bases and J by 2 bases, with 6 bases left in between. CDR3 residues: CASSFGHTDTQYF. In DNA form, the CDR3 reads TGTGCCAGCAGTTTCGGCCACACAGATACGCAGTATTTT.

This clonotype was seen ten or more times. V is TRBV29-1 and J is TRBJ1-2; 8 bases map to TRBD1. CDR3 length: 14 amino acids. V gave up 7 bases and J gave up 1 base; unmatched junction bases: 8. The germline V gene has CDR1 SQVTM and CDR2 ANQGSEA. In DNA, the CDR3 is TGCAGCGCAGAGTGGACAGGGAATAACTATGGCTACACCTTC. It specifies CSAEWTGNNYGYTF.

This clonotype showed up many times. This chain connects TRBV6-5 to TRBJ2-7; D tentatively fits TRBD1 or TRBD2 (5 bases each). This CDR3 has 13 amino acids. V lost 7 bases to trimming and J lost 4 bases, with 14 bases between them. Germline CDR1 MNHEY, CDR2 SVGAGI. The CDR3 reads CASIPPEGYEQYF. The CDR3 coding sequence is TGTGCCAGCATCCCTCCTGAGGGGTACGAGCAGTACTTC.

This clonotype occurred a few times. This chain joins TRBV27 and TRBJ2-7, with TRBD2 identical over 14 bases. The V gene's germline CDR1 is MNHEY and CDR2 SMNVEV (reference sequence). This CDR3 contains 18 residues. The junction had 17 bases not matched to a gene; V was cut back by 7 bases and J by 6 bases. CDR3 region: CASTNLGTSGSISSEQYV. The CDR3 nucleotides read TGTGCCAGCACCAACTTAGGGACTAGCGGGAGTATTAGTTCCGAGCAGTACGTC.

There are a few counts of this clonotype. The V call is TRBV6-2 or TRBV6-3, the J call TRBJ2-5; tentative D call: TRBD1 (6 bases). Germline CDR1 reads MNHEY; CDR2 reads SVGEGT. This CDR3 has 14 amino acids. V lost 6 bases to trimming and J lost 3 bases, with 14 bases between them. In nucleotides, the CDR3 is TGTGCCAGCAGATCCACAGGGTGGGAAGAGACCCAGTACTTC. This translates into CASRSTGWEETQYF.

This chain connects TRBV28 to TRBJ2-1; 8 bases align to TRBD2. Germline CDR1 is MDHEN and CDR2 is SYDVKM. The CDR3 contains 14 residues. After removal of 3 bases from V and 9 bases from J, the junction contained 7 bases not matched to a gene. CDR3 in DNA: TGTGCCAGCAGTTTCCAGCGGGAGATTATTGAGCAGTTCTTC. Translated, it gives CASSFQREIIEQFF.

The V and J genes are TRBV12-3 or TRBV12-4 and TRBJ2-6, with D uncertain. V lost 6 bases to trimming and J lost 2 bases, with 11 bases between them. The CDR3 length is 15 residues. In DNA form, the CDR3 reads TGTGCCAGCAGCCCGACGTATACTGGGGCCAACGTCCTGACTTTC. This gives the protein CASSPTYTGANVLTF.

This CDR3 reads CASSKVDRPLPGGVLGELFF. The CDR3 DNA sequence: TGTGCCAGCAGCAAAGTCGACCGGCCTTTGCCAGGGGGCGTCCTCGGGGAGCTGTTTTTT. This chain joins TRBV21-1 and TRBJ2-2; the table calls TRBD1, which could not be checked here. TRBV21-1 is described as a pseudogene. The CDR3 has 20 amino acids.

This clonotype was counted many times. The V and J genes are TRBV6-1 and TRBJ1-1; tentative D call: TRBD1 (5 bases). This CDR3 region has 15 residues. Germline V gives CDR1 MNHNS, CDR2 SASEGT. The V end was cut by 6 bases, the J end by 4 bases, with 18 bases between. In DNA form, the CDR3 reads TGTGCCAGCAGATCGGGGGGGGGATTCGGCACTGAAGCTTTCTTT. Translating it yields CASRSGGGFGTEAFF.